This T cell receptor beta chain appears in the sequencing data of a study of blood T cell repertoires in COVID-19. In the source study's methods: Amplifying reference gene primers gave estimates of nucleated cell counts. The repertoire was sequenced with immunoSEQ multiplex PCR; TCRdb's copy has only in-frame clones and lacks some. V and J calls plus clone size are reproduced from that table; the DNA served to infer D and trimming. The table includes about 50,000 clones, more than 80% detected once. The TCR sequence derives from a man aged 55 to 69 with acute or convalescent COVID-19. Material: peripheral blood.

CDR3 amino acids: CASSEPGHGRIGELLGYEQYF. CDR3 nucleotides: TGTGCCAGCAGTGAACCGGGTCATGGCAGAATCGGGGAACTCCTAGGCTACGAGCAGTACTTC. This chain links TRBV2 with TRBJ2-7, with D possibly TRBD2 on 5 matching bases. Germline V gene sequence: CDR1 SNHLY, CDR2 FYNNEI. V was clipped by 2 bases and J by 3 bases, with 32 bases between them. This CDR3 contains 21 residues.